Listed below are T cell receptor beta chains from one sample, sequenced in a study of shared clonotypes between healthy human individuals. Repertoires were generated with immunoSEQ multiplex PCR, while TCRdb's copy carries only in-frame clones and drops some. The repertoire holds roughly 2.5 million clones, with roughly 92% as singletons. Sequencing was done on a sample of naive CD4+ T cells sorted from blood. These receptors were collected from a man between 18 and 29 years old in good health. CDR3s leave out the opening cysteine and the closing phenylalanine or tryptophan. Each record gives: V gene, CDR3 length, J gene, CDR3 protein.

TRBV5-1	12	TRBJ1-1	ASSLRPQNTEAF
TRBV25-1	13	TRBJ2-1	ASSEFDKPYNEQF
TRBV7-9	12	TRBJ2-7	ASSPTSGLTRQY
TRBV5-4	12	TRBJ2-5	ASSSGQVRETQY
TRBV19	12	TRBJ1-1	ASSKGGQNTEAF
TRBV10-3	12	TRBJ2-5	AISDGGSSETQY
TRBV5-1	14	TRBJ2-5	ASSLVGRRTKETQY
TRBV6-6	11	TRBJ2-1	ASSRTINNEQF
TRBV6-4	12	TRBJ2-3	ASSDFGGTDTQY
TRBV10-3	16	TRBJ2-3	AISEPGLAGVSTDTQY
TRBV6-5	12	TRBJ1-5	ASSYWDVQLAQH